This is a list of T cell receptor beta chains from one sample in a study of T cells in Graves' hyperthyroidism and ophthalmopathy. TCRdb independently ran MiXCR on the multiplex PCR reads; one entry per CDR3 protein. The table lists under 350,000 distinct CDR3 sequences, roughly 15% of them singletons. Sequencing was performed on blood. The receptors were gathered from a woman in her thirties or forties with Graves' ophthalmopathy. CDR3s include the opening cysteine and the closing phenylalanine or tryptophan. Each record gives: clone size, D gene, V gene, J gene, CDR3 protein, CDR3 DNA. A D gene is named only where the DNA matches it firmly. The size field is filled for only some rows; it gives once, few, many or a size class.

clone size: many
D gene: NA
V gene: TRBV10-3
J gene: TRBJ1-1
CDR3 protein: CAISVQVGVTEAFF
CDR3 DNA: TGTGCCATCAGTGTACAGGTGGGCGTCACTGAAGCTTTCTTT

clone size: NA
D gene: TRBD1
V gene: TRBV20-1
J gene: TRBJ1-3
CDR3 protein: CSASPTGGAGNTIYF
CDR3 DNA: TGCAGTGCTAGCCCTACAGGGGGCGCAGGAAACACCATATATTTT

clone size: many
D gene: TRBD2
V gene: TRBV28
J gene: TRBJ2-1
CDR3 protein: CASGGGTSGYNEQFF
CDR3 DNA: TGTGCCAGCGGGGGAGGGACTAGCGGCTACAATGAGCAGTTCTTC

clone size: many
D gene: TRBD1
V gene: TRBV9
J gene: TRBJ1-1
CDR3 protein: CASSVVSGGTEAFF
CDR3 DNA: TGTGCCAGCAGCGTAGTATCAGGGGGCACTGAAGCTTTCTTT

clone size: many
D gene: NA
V gene: TRBV20-1
J gene: TRBJ2-7
CDR3 protein: CSARSGDTPYEQYF
CDR3 DNA: TGCAGTGCTAGAAGTGGCGACACTCCCTACGAGCAGTACTTC

clone size: many
D gene: NA
V gene: TRBV28
J gene: TRBJ2-5
CDR3 protein: CASSQYQGGETQYF
CDR3 DNA: TGTGCCAGCAGTCAATACCAGGGTGGCGAGACCCAGTACTTC

clone size: NA
D gene: NA
V gene: TRBV11-1
J gene: TRBJ1-4
CDR3 protein: CASSSFGHFSGKLFF
CDR3 DNA: TGTGCCAGCAGCTCTTTTGGACATTTCTCTGGAAAACTGTTTTTT

clone size: few
D gene: NA
V gene: TRBV7-9
J gene: TRBJ2-5
CDR3 protein: CASSLYLSLGETQYF
CDR3 DNA: TGTGCCAGCAGCTTATACCTCTCACTAGGGGAGACCCAGTACTTC

clone size: few
D gene: NA
V gene: TRBV10-3
J gene: TRBJ1-6
CDR3 protein: CATGAGWDNSPLHF
CDR3 DNA: TGTGCCACCGGGGCAGGTTGGGATAATTCACCCCTCCACTTT

clone size: many
D gene: NA
V gene: TRBV28
J gene: TRBJ2-7
CDR3 protein: CASSLLGGPNYEQYF
CDR3 DNA: TGTGCCAGCAGTTTATTGGGAGGTCCGAACTACGAGCAGTACTTC

clone size: few
D gene: NA
V gene: TRBV2
J gene: TRBJ2-1
CDR3 protein: CASSVGFSDNEQFF
CDR3 DNA: TGTGCCAGCAGTGTAGGCTTTAGCGACAATGAGCAGTTCTTC

clone size: few
D gene: TRBD1
V gene: TRBV30
J gene: TRBJ1-1
CDR3 protein: CAWSSGTGYTEAFF
CDR3 DNA: TGTGCCTGGAGCTCAGGGACAGGGTACACTGAAGCTTTCTTT

clone size: many
D gene: NA
V gene: TRBV7-8
J gene: TRBJ1-4
CDR3 protein: CASSSDRRGHTTNEKLFF
CDR3 DNA: TGTGCCAGCAGCTCCGACCGTCGGGGGCACACAACTAATGAAAAACTGTTTTTT

clone size: many
D gene: NA
V gene: TRBV12-3/TRBV12-4
J gene: TRBJ2-2
CDR3 protein: CASSPDRRGELFF
CDR3 DNA: TGTGCCAGCAGTCCGGACCGACGAGGGGAGCTGTTTTTT

clone size: NA
D gene: NA
V gene: TRBV12-3/TRBV12-4
J gene: TRBJ1-1
CDR3 protein: CASSPPGGSVQFF
CDR3 DNA: TGTGCCAGCAGCCCCCCGGGGGGCAGCGTGCAGTTCTTT

clone size: few
D gene: TRBD2
V gene: TRBV5-1
J gene: TRBJ2-5
CDR3 protein: CASSLRGTRETQYF
CDR3 DNA: TGCGCCAGCAGCTTGAGGGGGACTAGAGAGACCCAGTACTTC

clone size: many
D gene: TRBD2
V gene: TRBV29-1
J gene: TRBJ2-3
CDR3 protein: CSVDGPSGSVANTQYF
CDR3 DNA: TGCAGCGTTGATGGGCCTAGCGGGAGTGTCGCGAATACGCAGTATTTT

clone size: many
D gene: TRBD1
V gene: TRBV10-3
J gene: TRBJ2-1
CDR3 protein: CATGRDSLYNEQFF
CDR3 DNA: TGTGCCACGGGAAGGGACAGCTTATACAATGAGCAGTTCTTC

clone size: NA
D gene: NA
V gene: TRBV10-1
J gene: TRBJ1-1
CDR3 protein: CASSWTLNTEAFF
CDR3 DNA: TGCGCCAGCTCCTGGACTTTGAACACTGAAGCTTTCTTT

clone size: NA
D gene: NA
V gene: TRBV18
J gene: TRBJ2-7
CDR3 protein: CASSLGRLTYEQYF
CDR3 DNA: TGTGCCAGCTCACTAGGCAGGCTAACCTACGAGCAGTACTTC

clone size: many
D gene: NA
V gene: TRBV20-1
J gene: TRBJ2-5
CDR3 protein: CSARDVGVETQYF
CDR3 DNA: TGCAGTGCTAGGGATGTCGGTGTGGAGACCCAGTACTTC

clone size: many
D gene: NA
V gene: TRBV12-3/TRBV12-4
J gene: TRBJ1-5
CDR3 protein: CASSLVGTGNQPQHF
CDR3 DNA: TGTGCCAGCAGTTTAGTAGGGACGGGCAATCAGCCCCAGCATTTT

clone size: NA
D gene: NA
V gene: TRBV30
J gene: TRBJ1-5
CDR3 protein: CAWSQAGRGQPQHF
CDR3 DNA: TGTGCCTGGAGCCAGGCAGGCCGGGGTCAGCCCCAGCATTTT

clone size: few
D gene: TRBD2
V gene: TRBV4-1
J gene: TRBJ2-4
CDR3 protein: CASTGGENIQYF
CDR3 DNA: TGCGCCAGCACCGGGGGGGAAAACATTCAGTACTTC

clone size: NA
D gene: NA
V gene: TRBV9
J gene: TRBJ1-2
CDR3 protein: CASSVATGRRGSYGYTF
CDR3 DNA: TGTGCCAGCAGCGTAGCTACGGGGAGGAGGGGTTCCTATGGCTACACCTTC

clone size: NA
D gene: TRBD1
V gene: TRBV9
J gene: TRBJ1-5
CDR3 protein: CASSSTGGGQPQHF
CDR3 DNA: TGTGCCAGCAGTTCGACAGGGGGTGGCCAGCCCCAGCATTTT

clone size: many
D gene: NA
V gene: TRBV7-2
J gene: TRBJ2-5
CDR3 protein: CASSLETGSETQYF
CDR3 DNA: TGTGCCAGCAGCTTAGAAACAGGGTCGGAGACCCAGTACTTC

clone size: NA
D gene: TRBD1
V gene: TRBV28
J gene: TRBJ1-2
CDR3 protein: CASGDRSFSGYTF
CDR3 DNA: TGTGCCAGCGGGGACAGGTCGTTTTCTGGCTACACCTTC

clone size: many
D gene: NA
V gene: TRBV10-2
J gene: TRBJ1-5
CDR3 protein: CASSDSRGNQPQHF
CDR3 DNA: TGCGCCAGCAGTGATTCCAGGGGCAATCAGCCCCAGCATTTT

clone size: many
D gene: NA
V gene: TRBV30
J gene: TRBJ1-1
CDR3 protein: CAWSFGGTEAFF
CDR3 DNA: TGTGCCTGGAGTTTTGGGGGCACTGAAGCTTTCTTT

clone size: many
D gene: NA
V gene: TRBV6-1
J gene: TRBJ2-5
CDR3 protein: CASRDDIQETQYF
CDR3 DNA: TGTGCCAGCAGGGACGACATCCAAGAGACCCAGTACTTC

clone size: many
D gene: NA
V gene: TRBV27
J gene: TRBJ1-5
CDR3 protein: CASRGGQNSNQPQHF
CDR3 DNA: TGTGCCAGCAGAGGCGGACAGAATAGCAATCAGCCCCAGCATTTT

clone size: NA
D gene: TRBD2
V gene: TRBV6-6
J gene: TRBJ2-5
CDR3 protein: CASSYTRGTLETQYF
CDR3 DNA: TGTGCCAGCAGTTACACGCGGGGGACCCTAGAGACCCAGTACTTC